This T cell receptor beta chain was captured by sequencing in a study of T cell clonality in common variable immunodeficiency. Study-wide findings and caveats: Fewer TCRbeta clones were shared among CVID subjects than controls. Compared with healthy controls, CVID subjects showed increased TCRbeta clonality, mostly in about a third. Common variable immunodeficiency TCR beta sequences reportedly had fewer deletions and N-nucleotide insertions.

This clone was seen repeatedly, ten times or more. Its antigen is unidentified. From the germline J gene comes the end of the CDR3, since the read stops 3 residues before it. Produced via immunoSEQ multiplex PCR; TCRdb's table is partial and in-frame only. Captured here are around 32,000 clones, none seen once; the top ten comprise 4.5%. The CDR3 contains 15 residues. CDR1 is SGHDN and CDR2 is FVKESK in the germline V gene. The chain combines TRBV14 with TRBJ1-2; the D gene is possibly TRBD1 (5 bases). The sequenced material came from peripheral blood mononuclear cells. The sequence derives from a person aged 18 to 75 in good health. CDR3 DNA (partial): TGTGCCAGCAGCCAAGATTTGACAGTAAGAACGGGC. Its protein is CASSQDLTVRTG. The CDR3, in full, reads CASSQDLTVRTGYTF.